This T cell receptor (beta chain) is from a study of cytomegalovirus exposure and HLA in healthy donors (dated by TCRdb to about 2017). About the full investigation: An earlier analysis of several hundred of the donors reported 250 to 300 Gb of sequence data and 100 million to 130 million unique TCR beta sequences from around 200 million T cells. Alongside the repertoire data, information on donor age, sex, ethnicity and CMV serostatus was compiled. An earlier analysis of around 580 of the donors used high-throughput TCR beta sequencing to judge whether each TCR beta V gene segment behaved as functional or pseudogenic. Typing coverage differed by locus: A, B, C, DRB1 and DQB1 were typed in roughly 629-630 donors, DQA1 in roughly 510, DPA1 in around 610, and DPB1 in 450 to 480. High-throughput TCR immunosequencing, statistical association of individual TCRs with disease status, and machine learning were combined to predict cytomegalovirus infection status. Class I and class II HLA loci were covered by the typing at four-digit resolution. Among the roughly 400 genotyped donors, about 83% belonged to the genetic ancestry cluster associated with self-reported Caucasian donors. To study patterns of TCR occurrence, a later analysis re-analyzed previously published TCR beta repertoires from hundreds of donors and added high-resolution HLA genotyping. In addition to the first cohort of about 650 subjects, a separate validation cohort of 100 to 150 different subjects was used. The study used immunosequencing to profile the T cell repertoires of some 600 subjects and linked those repertoires to cytomegalovirus serostatus. On average, roughly 250,000 unique TCR beta nucleotide sequences were sequenced per donor among 398 genotyped donors of the cohort, with 15% to 20% of those sequences being non-productive. A later genetic analysis took genome-wide SNP genotypes for 398 of the 666 donors and used that subset as a discovery cohort. The study was designed to test whether signatures of past pathogen exposure could be identified by cataloging public T cell receptors. Approximately 310 gigabases of sequencing data and roughly 81 million unique TCR sequences made up an early release that covered 500 to 650 HLA-typed donors. Rather than drawing on any new phenotypic data, the later analysis identified candidate immune exposures from TCR beta sequences and the way those sequences occurred across donors. Every repertoire in the discovery cohort had been generated on one and the same sequencing platform. Because of strong linkage in the cohort, four or five DR-DQ haplotypes were treated as single units for association and clustering.

CDR1 is given as MNHEY and CDR2 as SVGAGI, both from the germline V gene. From the cysteine through the phenylalanine, the CDR3 covers 14 amino acids. Here the CDR3 DNA is all that survives: 42 bases in frame from base 1. After removal of 2 bases from V and 5 bases from J, the junction retains 4 bases not matched to a gene. The cohort consisted of hundreds of healthy bone marrow donors. At the time of sampling, all cohort members were nominally healthy, though unrecorded immune exposures were likely present. The donor was CMV seronegative and belonged to the group of approximately 320 seronegative cohort members. A peripheral blood sample was provided by each donor, and peripheral blood mononuclear cells were used for TCR beta sequencing. The Qiagen DNeasy Blood Extraction Kit was used to extract genomic DNA from the blood cell samples. Comment on this clone: Its antigen is not yet known. No quality values exist for individual bases; no much larger clone is one base distant.

Library method: the immunoSEQ multiplex PCR assay. A mixture of 60 forward primers for TCR Vbeta segments and 13 reverse primers for TCR Jbeta segments was used in the multiplex PCR. The CDR3 region of rearranged TCR beta genes was amplified from genomic DNA by a multiplex PCR assay. The amplified TCR beta libraries were sequenced on the Illumina HiSeq System as 87-base-pair reads. The published analysis was carried out like this. In a later analysis, tens of millions of unique TCR beta chains were counted across the 500 to 700 repertoires, and approximately 11 million of these chains were shared by at least two donors. Raw reads were error-corrected and collapsed into unique sequences by a nearest-neighbor algorithm in which closely related sequences were merged to remove PCR and sequencing errors. V, D and J gene segments were assigned by aligning CDR3 sequences to IMGT reference sequences. For a sequence to be retained, at least a six-nucleotide match to both a V gene segment and a J gene segment was required. A rearrangement was called productive if the CDR3 had no stop codons and remained in frame with V and J, and every other rearrangement was called non-productive. CDR3 was defined by IMGT convention, running from the second conserved V-encoded cysteine to the conserved J-encoded phenylalanine. In an earlier analysis of approximately 590 of the donors, sequences lacking an unambiguous match to a single V gene segment were excluded. In an earlier analysis of 587 of the donors, a V segment was called functional when productive rearrangements were above 56.7%, and segregating when the standard deviation between donors exceeded 5%. A statistical classification framework was developed to diagnose cytomegalovirus status using the catalog of TCR beta chain sequences. In a later analysis, V and J genes were assigned by comparing TCR nucleotide sequences against IMGT/GENE-DB human TR gene sequences. The TCRdist pipeline was used in a later analysis to assign CDR3 sequences and most-parsimonious VDJ recombination scenarios. In a later analysis, every TCR beta chain was defined by the combination of its CDR3 amino acid sequence and its V-gene family, and reads without a unique V-gene family were dropped. As a way to deal with suspected cross-contamination and a sequencing artifact, a later analysis dropped 450 to 700 nucleotide sequences that were highly shared and had low generation probability. For each public chain, a later analysis derived a clonal expansion index from normalized ranks of inferred template counts within each repertoire. In a later analysis, generation probabilities were computed with a VDJ recombination model fitted to out-of-frame rearrangements, and the resulting probabilities were checked against IGoR. Hypergeometric tests were used in a later analysis to score TCR-TCR, TCR-HLA and TCR-CMV co-occurrence, with a repertoire-size bias correction applied to the TCR pairs. In a later analysis, false discovery rates were estimated by permuting HLA or CMV assignments 20 times. A later analysis grouped co-occurring TCRs with DBSCAN, adding TCRdist sequence similarity when clustering within HLA-allele-positive subsets. Co-occurrence clustering excluded repertoires with fewer than 30,000 or more than 120,000 public chains, plus five with anomalous nucleotide sharing. Imported from immuneACCESS, the table was reduced by TCRdb to in-frame sequences with V and J called. These copies leave out some clones; in studies compared against another copy, an unresolved V gene accounts for under half, and the cause of the remainder is not known. The DNA was the basis for D and trimming; V, J and clone size are from that table. This sample comprises approximately 210,000 clones, around 87% of them detected only once. The ten largest account for 1.5% to 2% of the sample.

Beyond this particular receptor, the publication reports: Presence/absence analyses assumed roughly uniform sequencing depth across donors, an assumption that may not hold. A few of the identified cytomegalovirus-associated TCR beta chains were confirmed in vitro to be specific for cytomegalovirus antigens. In an earlier analysis of approximately 590 of the donors, most TCR beta V segments appeared in productive rearrangements about 90% or about 30% of the time, broadly matching IMGT annotations. A later analysis found that HLA-associated TCR beta chains were more clonally expanded and had lower generation probabilities than equally common non-associated chains. Specific HLA alleles were associated with 15,000 to 20,000 TCR beta sequences at a false discovery rate of 0.05 in a later analysis. This cohort had only TCR beta chains sequenced, and the lack of alpha or paired-chain data limited which features could be detected. In a later analysis, TCR association rates were found to vary across HLA loci, with the most associated TCRs seen for DRB1 alleles and the fewest for HLA-C alleles. Most CMV-associated TCR beta chains appeared to be HLA-restricted in a later analysis, and the HLA associations seemed to be driven largely by CMV exposure. The study listed 164 TCR beta chains as associated with cytomegalovirus. Because HLA typing was unavailable for some donors at each locus, only the typed subset was used in association tests. The authors suggested that the approach could potentially be extended to other disease states and immunological phenotypes. A further reported finding was that TCR beta sequences accurately predicted the HLA-A and HLA-B alleles for most subjects in the first cohort. Most TCR sequences were seen in very few donors, while some public TCRs were found in many individuals. The sequencing pipeline was judged likely to have produced a cluster of highly shared sequence variants as a technical artifact. Immune exposure information for the cohort was limited to CMV serostatus. Correlated functional status among segregating V segments might reflect linkage disequilibrium, but an unknown experimental factor could not be ruled out. Assigning TCR associations to individual alleles was difficult when HLA alleles, especially DR and DQ, strongly co-occurred. The classifier was reported to diagnose cytomegalovirus status with high specificity and sensitivity in both the original cohort and the validation cohort. A later genetic analysis associated a missense DCLRE1C variant with V-gene and J-gene trimming of TCR beta chains, and an independent cohort replicated the association. In a later analysis, several top co-occurrence clusters were reported to appear linked to parvovirus B19, influenza, CMV and Epstein-Barr virus. According to a later genetic analysis, donors in an Asian-associated ancestry cluster had fewer N-insertions in productive TCRs than the approximately 700-donor mean. Some 16 rarely observed V segments, including chromosome 9 orphons, were excluded from the earlier analysis of 550 to 700 of the donors because counts were too low. Some IMGT-functional V segments, including TRBV6-2 and TRBV6-3, could not be told apart with the 87-base-pair reads, so those segments were excluded.

The origin of this receptor is a woman aged 18-29 years in good health and CMV-seronegative. Sequencing used PBMCs. The rearranged segments are TRBV6-5 and TRBJ1-1, and 8 junctional nucleotides match TRBD1. The DNA sequence is given as TGTGCCAGCAGTTACCAGGGGGCGCTTACTGAAGCTTTCTTT. Its protein is CASSYQGALTEAFF.